The present T cell receptor beta chain was sequenced within a study of shared clonotypes between healthy human individuals. The authors distributed each subset's genomic DNA evenly over several immunoSEQ plates. TCRdb keeps only in-frame clones here, not all; method: immunoSEQ multiplex PCR. The sample holds fewer than 650,000 clones; around 77% are singletons and the top ten take around 12%. All the donors were Caucasian adults who lived in Nashville, Tennessee. The CDR3 sequence is 14 residues long. The V end was cut by 6 bases, the J end by 9 bases, with 18 bases between. CDR1 MNHEY and CDR2 SVGAGI come from the germline V gene.

The rearrangement joins TRBV6-5 to TRBJ1-3, with D possibly TRBD1 on 6 matching bases. The sequencing input was PBMCs. The sequence was obtained from a woman in her thirties or forties in good health. Some clones in this sample may be carry-over from other donors' samples. This chain's CDR3 is CASSSNRVSGTIYF. In nucleotides, the CDR3 is TGTGCCAGCAGCTCAAACAGGGTCTCGGGCACCATATATTTT.